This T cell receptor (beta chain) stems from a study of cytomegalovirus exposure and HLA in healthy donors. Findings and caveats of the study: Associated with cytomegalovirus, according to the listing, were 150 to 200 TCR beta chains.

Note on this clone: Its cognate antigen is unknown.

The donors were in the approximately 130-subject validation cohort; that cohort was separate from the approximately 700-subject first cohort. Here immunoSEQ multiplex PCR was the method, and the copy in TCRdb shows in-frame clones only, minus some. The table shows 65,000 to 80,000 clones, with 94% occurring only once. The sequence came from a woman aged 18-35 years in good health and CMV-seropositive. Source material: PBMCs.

CDR3 sequence (DNA): TGTGCCAGCAGCTTAGGGACAGGGTTTTTGGGCCACAGTCAGCCCCAGCATTTT. Translating gives CASSLGTGFLGHSQPQHF. This sequence joins TRBV7-9 and TRBJ1-5; 8 bases are shared with TRBD1. CDR1 and CDR2 from the germline V gene are SEHNR and FQNEAQ (reference sequence). There are 18 residues in the CDR3. The V gene end was trimmed by 1 base and the J gene end by 6 bases; junction bases not matched to a gene: 14.